This paragraph covers one T cell receptor (beta chain) sequence. The data belong to a study of blood T cell repertoires in COVID-19. In the study overall: Sample material is recorded as cDNA or gDNA derived from T cells, B-cell-depleted T cells, or PBMCs.

Participant ages covered about 18 to 89 years across 24 US areas. Exposed volunteers were people who met a COVID-19 case within 2 weeks before study entry. The V gene's germline CDR1 is SGHVS and CDR2 FNYEAQ. The CDR3 has 13 amino acids. Between the trimmed V and J ends, which lost 1 base and 5 bases, there was a span of 8 bases. Authors' analysis steps: Nucleated cell counts were estimated from reference gene primer amplification. This table comes from immunoSEQ multiplex PCR, and its TCRdb copy is limited to in-frame clones, with some not included. V, J and clone size derive from that table, while D and trimming were established from the DNA sequence. Of 250,000 or so clones in the sample, approximately 85% are singletons; the top ten hold roughly 6.7%.

Sequencing was done on a sample of PBMCs or T cells enriched from blood (not recorded which). The source is a woman aged 50 to 60 who had been exposed to COVID-19. The chain couples TRBV7-6 to TRBJ1-1; D is unresolved. CDR3 in amino acids: CASSLEVETEAFF. In nucleotides, the CDR3 is TGTGCCAGCAGCTTAGAAGTAGAGACTGAAGCTTTCTTT.